The sequence of this T cell receptor beta chain was determined in a study of T cell responses to AZD1222 COVID-19 vaccine (dated by TCRdb to about 2021). Concerning the study at large: TCR sequencing was performed for 233 trial participants, of whom around 200 were given two doses of AZD1222 and some 26 were given two doses of MenACWY control vaccine. Trial participants were enrolled by age into 18-55, 56-69 and 70-plus year subgroups, with roughly 150, 30 and 60 TCR-sequenced participants respectively. Broad study findings and their caveats: Conclusions about previously exposed vaccinees were limited because only a handful of AZD1222 recipients were SARS-CoV-2 seropositive at baseline. Participants were mostly white British and included more females than males, and it was suggested by the authors that clonal diversity may have been underestimated. A significant rise in spike-specific TCR breadth and depth was observed after two AZD1222 doses relative to day 0 and relative to MenACWY recipients. CD4 TCRs associated with the vaccine covered the entire spike protein, and the dominant responses were in regions 160-218 and 743-854. Because no day 14 peak-response samples were available, repertoires were characterized only after the peak T cell response. In the small 56-69-year group, the increase in depth fell short of significance, most likely because of low power. Epitopes outside the regions mutated in the B.1.351 and B.1.1.7 variants were reportedly recognized by nearly half of the unique spike-specific TCRs.

The time point label, read with the paper, signifies: about 28 days (+/-7) after the second vaccine dose. Reading the label with the study, this specimen's treatment or condition is: meningococcal conjugate vaccine given as trial control. Vaccinee samples were obtained from the UK trials COV001 and COV002, which included a single-blind randomized controlled phase 2/3 trial of AZD1222 (ChAdOx1 nCoV-19) in healthy adults. For TCRbeta chain sequencing, PBMC samples were collected from trial participants at day 0 and at day 28 after the second dose. The CDR3 regions of human TCRbeta chains were subjected to immunosequencing. The source study handled its data this way. TCRs in the repertoires were compared against a reference library of SARS-CoV-2-specific TCRs that had been generated with the MIRA antigen-specificity platform. Breadth was defined as the fraction of unique TCRs that were SARS-CoV-2-associated, and depth was defined as the fraction of total T cells that were SARS-CoV-2-associated. Using the MIRA data, each spike-specific TCR was mapped to the spike region that the TCR reacts to and placed in a CD4 or CD8 class. Log10-transformed breadth and depth values were compared by one-way ANOVA with Sidak's multiple comparisons tests. The table was pulled from immuneACCESS by TCRdb, which kept in-frame rearrangements only. Such tables lose some clones; where checked, under half of the loss comes from unresolved V genes, and the rest has no known cause. V and J calls and clone size come straight from that table; D and trimming were deduced from the DNA. The sample profile shows 150,000 to 200,000 clones; 90% of them were found once. The top ten constitute roughly 4.3% of the sample.

Taken from cysteine to phenylalanine, the CDR3 has 15 residues. Of the read, only the CDR3 DNA is kept; its 45 bases are in frame from base 1. The germline V and J ends show losses of 3 bases and 1 base respectively, and no gene match explains 3 bases of the junction. The germline V gene gives CDR1 as SGDLS and CDR2 as YYNGEE. A note on this clone: What this receptor recognizes is not known. No qualities accompany the bases; no much larger clone lies one base away.

The sequence came from an adult who received the MenACWY meningococcal vaccine as a control. Rearrangement joined TRBV9 to TRBJ2-7; 11 middle bases align to TRBD1. This sample comprised peripheral blood, obtained 28 days after the second dose of the MenACWY control vaccine. The DNA reads as follows: TGTGCCAGCAGCGCCGGGACAGGGGGTTCCTACGAGCAGTACTTC. Its protein is CASSAGTGGSYEQYF.